The clone carrying this T cell receptor (beta chain) was counted a few times. Its antigen is unidentified. V shed 5 bases and J shed 1 base, with 12 bases lying between them. Germline-derived CDR1 and CDR2 are SGHTA and FQGNSA. The CDR3 totals 15 residues. This record comes from a study of beta chain features in type 1 diabetes. Findings and limits, study-wide: Reduced insertions and increased deletions marked VDJ junctions in type 1 diabetes patients. The study left unresolved whether HLA type influences TCRB rearrangement.

Reverse transcribing all isolated RNA meant expressed TCRB transcripts were sequenced. The table came from immunoSEQ multiplex PCR; TCRdb's copy has only in-frame clones and leaves some out. The profile covers fewer than 650,000 clones, with around 15% appearing a single time and about 0.097% taken by the ten largest. Using CD45RO/CCR7/CD25/CD127/CD95/CD27, CD4+ naive, central memory, regulatory and stem cell-like memory cells were sorted. The authors obtained over 95% purity in all sorted populations. The sample was naive CD4+ T cells from blood. The genes are TRBV7-2 and TRBJ1-3, with a weak D call TRBD1 (6 bases). This clonotype originated in a man younger than 30 in good health. The CDR3 DNA reads TGTGCCAGCAGCGGTCAAACAGGGTCTGGAAACACCATATATTTT. This codes for CASSGQTGSGNTIYF.